This T cell receptor beta chain was sequenced during a study of T cell repertoires in cytomegalovirus infection. The overall study: Both a matching HLA type and CMV infection were indicated by public TCR beta signatures.

TCRdb ran MiXCR on the reads and lists one entry per CDR3 protein. The sample shows over 150,000 distinct CDR3 sequences, about a sixth of them seen only once. The receptor was derived from a human donor in good health (CMV status not recorded). Some clones in this sample may be carry-over from other donors' samples. Sample: CD8+ T cells from PBMCs.

This CDR3 reads CASSPLADQPQHF. In nucleotides, the CDR3 is TGTGCCAGCAGCCCTTTAGCGGATCAGCCCCAGCATTTT. V is TRBV7-6 and J is TRBJ1-5; D gene unclear. The V gene's germline CDR1 is SGHVS and CDR2 FNYEAQ. Trimming stripped 5 bases from V and 5 bases from J, with 10 bases between. The length of the CDR3 is 13 residues. The full variable domain, completed using reference TRBV7-6 and TRBJ1-5, is GAGVSQSPRYKVTKRGQDVALRCDPISGHVSLYWYRQALGQGPEFLTYFNYEAQQDKSGLPNDRFSAERPEGSISTLTIQRTEQRDSAMYRCASSPLADQPQHFGDGTRLSIL.